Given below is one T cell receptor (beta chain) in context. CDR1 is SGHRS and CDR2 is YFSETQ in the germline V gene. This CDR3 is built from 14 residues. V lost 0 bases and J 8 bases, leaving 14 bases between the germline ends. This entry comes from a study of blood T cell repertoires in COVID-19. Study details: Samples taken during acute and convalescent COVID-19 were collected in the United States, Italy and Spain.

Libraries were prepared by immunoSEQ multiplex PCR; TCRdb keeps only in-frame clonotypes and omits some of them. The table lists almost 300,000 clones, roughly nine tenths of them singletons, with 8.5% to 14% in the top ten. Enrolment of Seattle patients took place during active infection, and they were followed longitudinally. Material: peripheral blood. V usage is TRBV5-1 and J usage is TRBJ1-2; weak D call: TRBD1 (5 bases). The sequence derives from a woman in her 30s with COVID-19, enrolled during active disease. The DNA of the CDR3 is TGCGCCAGCAGCTTGGAATCGGGGGAAGGCGGCTACACCTTC. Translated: CASSLESGEGGYTF.